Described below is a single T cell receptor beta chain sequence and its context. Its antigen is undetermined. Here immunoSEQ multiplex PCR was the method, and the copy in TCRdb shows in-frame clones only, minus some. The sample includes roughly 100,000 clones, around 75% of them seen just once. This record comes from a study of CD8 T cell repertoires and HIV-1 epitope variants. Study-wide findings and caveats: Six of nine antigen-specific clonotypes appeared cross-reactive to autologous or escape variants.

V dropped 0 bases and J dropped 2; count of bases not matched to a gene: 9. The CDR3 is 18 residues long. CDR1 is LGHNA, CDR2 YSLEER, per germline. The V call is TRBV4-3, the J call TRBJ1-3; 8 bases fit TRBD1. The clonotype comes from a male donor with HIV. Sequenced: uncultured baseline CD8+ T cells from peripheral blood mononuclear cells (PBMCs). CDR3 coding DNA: TGCGCCAGCAGCCAAGAATTTTGGGTGACAGGGGCTGGAAACACCATATATTTT. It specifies CASSQEFWVTGAGNTIYF.